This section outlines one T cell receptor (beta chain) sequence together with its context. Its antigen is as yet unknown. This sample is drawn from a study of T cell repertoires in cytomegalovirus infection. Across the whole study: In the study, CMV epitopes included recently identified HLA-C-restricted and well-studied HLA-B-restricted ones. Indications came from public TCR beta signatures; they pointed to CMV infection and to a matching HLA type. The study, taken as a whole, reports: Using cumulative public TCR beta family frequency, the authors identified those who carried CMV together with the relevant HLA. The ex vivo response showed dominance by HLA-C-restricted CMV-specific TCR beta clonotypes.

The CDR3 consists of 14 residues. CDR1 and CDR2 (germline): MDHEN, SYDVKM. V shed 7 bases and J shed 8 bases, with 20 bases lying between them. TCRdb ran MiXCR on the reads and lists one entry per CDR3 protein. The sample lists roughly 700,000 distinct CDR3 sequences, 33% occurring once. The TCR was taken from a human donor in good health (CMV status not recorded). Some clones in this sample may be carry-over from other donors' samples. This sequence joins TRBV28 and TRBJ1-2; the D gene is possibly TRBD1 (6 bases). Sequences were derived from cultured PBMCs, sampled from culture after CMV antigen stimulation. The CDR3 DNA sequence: TGTGCCAGCACGCCGGGGGGGGCCCTAAGAGGCTACACCTTC. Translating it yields CASTPGGALRGYTF.